This is a list of T cell receptor beta chains from one sample in a study of Graves' ophthalmopathy and Graves' hyperthyroidism. TCRdb re-analysed the multiplex PCR reads in MiXCR, keeping a single row per CDR3 protein. The repertoire holds 40,000 or so distinct CDR3 sequences, with approximately 52% as singletons. What was sequenced was peripheral blood. The receptor source for this set is an adult man with Graves' ophthalmopathy. Each CDR3 is given with its conserved first and last residue. D genes are given only for firm matches. For some rows the clone size is stated as once, few or many, or as a class when expanded; others skip it.

TRBV2	-	TRBJ2-1	TRBD2	CASRTSSGSTFRNEQFF	TGTGCCAGCAGAACAAGTAGCGGGAGTACTTTTAGAAATGAGCAGTTCTTC
TRBV15	-	TRBJ2-2	-	CATSRRGGELFF	TGTGCCACCAGCAGGAGGGGGGGGGAGCTGTTTTTT
TRBV3-1	-	TRBJ2-2	-	CASSQASKGPGELFF	TGTGCCAGCAGCCAAGCGTCGAAGGGACCCGGGGAGCTGTTTTTT
TRBV4-3	many	TRBJ2-1	TRBD2	CASSQGSGGGSYNEQFF	TGCGCCAGCAGCCAAGGTAGCGGGGGGGGAAGCTACAATGAGCAGTTCTTC
TRBV5-4	many	TRBJ1-2	-	CASSPRDGTNYGYTF	TGTGCCAGCAGCCCGCGGGACGGGACTAACTATGGCTACACCTTC
TRBV7-2	-	TRBJ2-1	TRBD1	CASSLSGARGRIDTQFF	TGTGCCAGCAGCTTAAGTGGGGCCAGGGGGCGAATAGATACGCAGTTCTTC
TRBV20-1	-	TRBJ2-2	TRBD2	CSAGDPLLGGGNGELFF	TGCAGTGCTGGAGACCCCCTCTTGGGGGGAGGGAACGGGGAGCTGTTCTTT
TRBV5-4	-	TRBJ1-2	TRBD1	CASSLGASGGQGAYGYTF	TGTGCCAGCAGCTTGGGTGCTAGCGGGGGACAGGGGGCCTATGGCTACACCTTC
TRBV7-9	-	TRBJ1-1	-	CASSLGSTEAFF	TGTGCCAGCAGCTTAGGGTCCACTGAAGCTTTCTTT
TRBV20-1	many	TRBJ2-2	-	CSARKAGSTGELFF	TGCAGTGCTAGAAAAGCAGGCTCCACCGGGGAGCTGTTTTTT
TRBV11-2	many	TRBJ2-7	-	CASSLIQPPYEQYF	TGTGCCAGCAGCTTAATACAGCCTCCCTACGAGCAGTACTTC
TRBV3-1	many	TRBJ2-1	-	CASSQGYNNEQFF	TGTGCCAGCAGCCAAGGGTATAACAATGAGCAGTTCTTC
TRBV20-1	-	TRBJ2-7	-	CSARDPARIYEQYF	TGCAGTGCTAGAGATCCCGCCAGGATCTACGAGCAGTACTTC
TRBV6-1	-	TRBJ2-3	TRBD1	CASSEAETGGTDTQYF	TGTGCCAGCAGTGAAGCGGAGACAGGGGGCACAGATACGCAGTATTTT
TRBV6-1	-	TRBJ1-1	-	CASSERGLDTEAFF	TGTGCCAGCAGTGAACGGGGATTGGACACTGAAGCTTTCTTT
TRBV7-8	-	TRBJ2-7	TRBD1	CASSQGGGTGGHEQYF	TGTGCCAGCAGCCAAGGGGGAGGGACAGGGGGCCACGAGCAGTACTTC
TRBV20-1	-	TRBJ1-2	-	CSARDGRGGLSYGYTF	TGCAGTGCTAGAGATGGGCGCGGGGGCTTATCCTATGGCTACACCTTT
TRBV20-1	many	TRBJ2-3	-	CSARVIDQFPTDTQYF	TGCAGTGCTAGAGTAATAGATCAATTCCCCACAGATACGCAGTATTTT
TRBV20-1	-	TRBJ1-6	TRBD1	CSARDDRGILGNSPLHF	TGCAGTGCTAGAGACGACAGGGGGATTTTAGGGAATTCACCCCTCCACTTT
TRBV19	many	TRBJ1-5	-	CASRERLLTTSNQPQHF	TGTGCCAGTAGGGAAAGGTTGCTCACCACCAGCAATCAGCCCCAGCATTTT
TRBV29-1	many	TRBJ1-1	TRBD1	CSVQTGPSTEAFF	TGCAGCGTCCAGACAGGGCCGAGCACTGAAGCTTTCTTT
TRBV20-1	-	TRBJ1-6	-	CSASVEGGGSPLHF	TGCAGTGCTAGCGTCGAGGGGGGGGGTTCACCCCTCCACTTT
TRBV4-1	many	TRBJ2-7	-	CASSPQGRPTYEQYF	TGCGCCAGCAGCCCACAGGGTCGGCCTACCTACGAGCAGTACTTC
TRBV10-2	-	TRBJ1-2	TRBD1	CASSPGTGGAGTF	TGCGCCAGCAGTCCCGGGACAGGGGGCGCAGGCACCTTC
TRBV5-1	-	TRBJ1-2	-	CASSLALGPYGYTF	TGCGCCAGCAGCTTGGCCCTGGGACCCTATGGCTACACCTTC
TRBV28	-	TRBJ2-4	TRBD1	CASSPAAGTGGNIQYF	TGTGCCAGCAGCCCCGCTGCCGGGACAGGTGGAAACATTCAGTACTTC
TRBV7-9	-	TRBJ2-2	TRBD2	CASRGGLASGRGNTGELFF	TGTGCCAGCAGAGGAGGGCTGGCTAGCGGGAGGGGGAACACCGGGGAGCTGTTTTTT
TRBV7-8	-	TRBJ1-6	-	CASSFEGTNSPLHF	TGTGCCAGCAGCTTCGAGGGGACAAATTCACCCCTCCACTTT
TRBV4-2	-	TRBJ1-4	-	CASSQEVENEKLFF	TGTGCCAGCAGCCAAGAAGTAGAGAATGAAAAACTGTTTTTT
TRBV9	-	TRBJ2-3	TRBD2	CATSGRALNTQYF	TGTGCCACAAGCGGGAGGGCCTTGAATACGCAGTATTTT
TRBV2	-	TRBJ2-7	-	CASSEASGQAGYEQYF	TGTGCCAGCAGCGAGGCCAGCGGGCAGGCAGGCTACGAGCAGTACTTC
TRBV5-1	once	TRBJ2-5	-	CASSETQYF	TGCGCCAGCAGCGAGACCCAGTACTTC
TRBV4-2	few	TRBJ2-4	TRBD1	CASSRPQGAQNIQYF	TGTGCCAGCAGCCGGCCCCAGGGGGCCCAAAACATTCAGTACTTC
TRBV6-2/TRBV6-3	many	TRBJ2-2	TRBD1	CASSSRQGKYTGELFF	TGTGCCAGCAGCTCCAGACAGGGGAAGTACACCGGGGAGCTGTTTTTT
TRBV20-1	medium-sized	TRBJ2-2	-	CSATQGEAGELFF	TGCAGTGCTACACAGGGCGAGGCCGGGGAGCTGTTTTTT
TRBV7-3	-	TRBJ2-1	-	CASSLRRGEQFF	TGTGCCAGCAGCCTGAGACGGGGTGAGCAGTTCTTC
TRBV29-1	-	TRBJ1-2	TRBD1	CSAIPGQFYGYTF	TGCAGCGCCATACCGGGACAGTTCTATGGCTACACCTTC
TRBV7-6	-	TRBJ2-7	-	CASSLEPEQSSYEQYF	TGTGCCAGCAGCTTAGAGCCGGAACAGAGTTCCTACGAGCAGTACTTC
TRBV7-6	-	TRBJ2-5	-	CASSPSGGEAQYF	TGTGCCAGCAGTCCAAGTGGAGGAGAGGCCCAGTACTTC
TRBV20-1	medium-sized	TRBJ2-7	TRBD2	CSARHQRDYEQYF	TGCAGTGCTAGGCACCAGCGGGACTACGAGCAGTACTTC
TRBV2	many	TRBJ2-5	-	CASRMVGETQYF	TGTGCCAGCCGGATGGTTGGGGAGACCCAGTACTTC